These 11 T cell receptor beta chains were all obtained from the same sample, sequenced in a study of T cell repertoires in cytomegalovirus infection. TCRdb reprocessed the reads via MiXCR and lists one record per CDR3 protein. The sample records fewer than 550,000 distinct CDR3 sequences, roughly 30% being singletons. Sequencing was done on a sample of PBMCs. The source of these receptors is a human donor in good health (CMV status not recorded). Some clones in this sample may be carry-over from other donors' samples.

This clonotype was picked up a small number of times. The chain links TRBV29-1 to TRBJ2-3, with D perhaps matching TRBD1 or TRBD2 (5 bases each). The V gene's germline CDR1 is SQVTM and CDR2 ANQGSEA. The CDR3 is made up of 13 amino acids. Trimming cost V 5 bases and J 3 bases, with 12 bases left between them. CDR3 bases: TGCAGCGTTTCGGGACCAATAACAGATACGCAGTATTTT. Translation: CSVSGPITDTQYF.

This clonotype came up once. V usage is TRBV7-2 and J usage is TRBJ2-7; TRBD2 is a possible D gene (6 bases). The CDR3 sequence is 14 residues long. Germline CDR1 SGHTA, CDR2 FQGNSA. V was cut by 11 bases and J by 1 base, with 18 bases left in between. CDR3 loop: CALSWRDGSYEQYF. The CDR3 region has the DNA TGTGCCCTCAGCTGGCGGGACGGATCCTACGAGCAGTACTTC. The variable domain in full, completed from reference TRBV7-2 and TRBJ2-7, reads GAGVSQSPSNKVTEKGKDVELRCDPISGHTALYWYRQSLGQGLEFLIYFQGNSAPDKSGLPSDRFSAERTGGSVSTLTIQRTQQEDSAVYLCALSWRDGSYEQYFGPGTRLTVT.

This chain links TRBV4-1 with TRBJ1-2, with D tentatively TRBD1 (5 bases). This CDR3 has 16 amino acids. The germline V gene encodes CDR1 MGHRA and CDR2 YSYEKL. Between the trimmed V and J ends, which lost 1 base and 3 bases, there was a span of 15 bases. DNA of the CDR3: TGCGCCAGCAGCCAAGGGGGGGGAGGGGCTTACTATGGCTACACCTTC. Its protein is CASSQGGGGAYYGYTF.

This clonotype was found many times. The rearrangement uses TRBV7-2 and TRBJ1-1, with D maybe TRBD1 (6 bases). CDR3 length equals 14 residues. CDR1 is SGHTA, CDR2 FQGNSA, per germline. The V gene lost 6 bases and the J gene lost 4 bases, with 15 bases spanning the gap. The CDR3 DNA reads TGTGCCAGCAGTCCCCTTTTAGGGGGCACTGAAGCTTTCTTT. This encodes CASSPLLGGTEAFF. The full variable domain, in which reference TRBV7-2 and TRBJ1-1 provide the parts outside the CDR3, is GAGVSQSPSNKVTEKGKDVELRCDPISGHTALYWYRQSLGQGLEFLIYFQGNSAPDKSGLPSDRFSAERTGGSVSTLTIQRTQQEDSAVYLCASSPLLGGTEAFFGQGTRLTVV.

This clonotype was seen at least ten times. The rearrangement uses TRBV7-2 and TRBJ1-1; D not certain. The germline V gene encodes CDR1 SGHTA and CDR2 FQGNSA. The V end lost 1 base, the J end lost 10 bases, and 13 bases lay between the germline ends. This CDR3 comprises 13 residues. The CDR3 loop reads CASSLVKNEGAFF. In DNA, the CDR3 is TGTGCCAGCAGCTTAGTTAAGAACGAGGGAGCTTTCTTT. Supplemented by reference TRBV7-2 and TRBJ1-1, the full variable domain reads GAGVSQSPSNKVTEKGKDVELRCDPISGHTALYWYRQSLGQGLEFLIYFQGNSAPDKSGLPSDRFSAERTGGSVSTLTIQRTQQEDSAVYLCASSLVKNEGAFFGQGTRLTVV.

A few counts support this clonotype. The genes are TRBV7-8 and TRBJ1-1, with 10 bases aligning to TRBD1. The CDR3 has 18 amino acids. Trimming removed 2 bases from V and 1 base from J; junction bases left unmatched: 10. Germline V gene data show CDR1 as SGHVS and CDR2 as FQNEAQ. CDR3 protein: CASSLRGTGAPGNTEAFF. DNA for the CDR3: TGTGCCAGCAGCTTACGCGGGACAGGGGCACCGGGGAACACTGAAGCTTTCTTT.

CDR3 nucleotides: TGTGCCAGCAGTTCTGAAGGGGCCTATCAGCCCCAGCATTTT. Amino acid sequence: CASSSEGAYQPQHF. This chain joins TRBV6-6 and TRBJ1-5; a weak D match, TRBD1 (5 bases). CDR1 and CDR2 (germline): MNHNY, SVGAGI (reference sequence). The CDR3 runs to 14 residues. V lost 4 bases and J 5 bases, leaving 12 bases between the germline ends.

This clonotype was recorded a few times. The CDR3 sequence is CASSLGDSSNQPQHF. CDR3 coding DNA: TGTGCCAGCAGCTTAGGTGACAGTAGCAATCAGCCCCAGCATTTT. The chain is built from TRBV7-9 and TRBJ1-5; a possible D gene is TRBD1 (5 bases). Trimming removed 1 base at V and 0 bases at J, with 7 bases between. The CDR3 runs 15 residues. CDR1 and CDR2 (germline): SEHNR, FQNEAQ (reference sequence).

The chain uses TRBV7-8 and TRBJ1-1; no clear D. Germline values: CDR1 SGHVS, CDR2 FQNEAQ. V was pared by 6 bases and J by 4 bases, with 18 bases between. There are 15 residues in the CDR3. CDR3 loop: CASRERRSGATEAFF. In nucleotides, the CDR3 is TGTGCCAGCAGAGAGAGGCGCTCCGGTGCCACTGAAGCTTTCTTT.

Regarding this clonotype: Mismatch with germline at one junction end may stem from a read error. The chain employs TRBV28 and TRBJ1-5; D is uncertain. CDR1 MDHEN and CDR2 SYDVKM come from the germline V gene. The CDR3 sequence is 14 residues long. This chain's CDR3 is CASSLGYSNQPPHF. The CDR3 nucleotides read TGTGCCAGCAGTTTAGGGTATAGCAATCAGCCCCCGCATTTT.

This chain connects TRBV19 to TRBJ1-1, with no clear D. CDR3 length equals 14 residues. Deletions cut 3 bases from V and 1 base from J, with 9 bases between. Per germline, CDR1 LNHDA and CDR2 SQIVND (reference sequence). Here the CDR3 reads CASSIRHPNTEAFF. CDR3 DNA: TGTGCCAGTAGTATCAGACACCCGAACACTGAAGCTTTCTTT.